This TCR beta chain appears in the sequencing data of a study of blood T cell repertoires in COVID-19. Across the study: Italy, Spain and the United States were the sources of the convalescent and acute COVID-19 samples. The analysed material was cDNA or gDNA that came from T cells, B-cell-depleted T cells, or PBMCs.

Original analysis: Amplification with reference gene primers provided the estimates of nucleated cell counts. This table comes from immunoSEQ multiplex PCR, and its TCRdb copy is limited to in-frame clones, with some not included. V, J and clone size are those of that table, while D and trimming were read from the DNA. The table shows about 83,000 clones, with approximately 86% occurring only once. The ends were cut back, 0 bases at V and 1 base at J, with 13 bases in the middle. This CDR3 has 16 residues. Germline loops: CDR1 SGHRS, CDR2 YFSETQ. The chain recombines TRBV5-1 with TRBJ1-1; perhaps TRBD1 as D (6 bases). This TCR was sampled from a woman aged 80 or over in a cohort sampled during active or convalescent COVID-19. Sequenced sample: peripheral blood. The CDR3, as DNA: TGCGCCAGCAGCTTGGGGACAGTTTATAAGAACACTGAAGCTTTCTTT. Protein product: CASSLGTVYKNTEAFF.